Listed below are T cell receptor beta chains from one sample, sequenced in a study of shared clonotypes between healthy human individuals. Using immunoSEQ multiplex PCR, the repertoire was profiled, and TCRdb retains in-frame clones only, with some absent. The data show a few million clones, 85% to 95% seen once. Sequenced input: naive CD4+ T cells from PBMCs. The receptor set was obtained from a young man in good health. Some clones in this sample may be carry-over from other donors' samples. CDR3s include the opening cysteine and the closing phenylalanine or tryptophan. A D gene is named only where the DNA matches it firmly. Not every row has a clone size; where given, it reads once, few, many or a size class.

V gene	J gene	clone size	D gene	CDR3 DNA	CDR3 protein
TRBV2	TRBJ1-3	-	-	TGTGCCAGCAGCGGGACCGCTGGAAACACCATATATTTT	CASSGTAGNTIYF
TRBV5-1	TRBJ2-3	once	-	TGCGCCAGCAGCTTTCGCGGGATGAGCGCAGATACGCAGTATTTT	CASSFRGMSADTQYF
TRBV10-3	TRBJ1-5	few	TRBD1	TGTGCCACCCGAACGGACAGGGATCAGCCCCAGCATTTT	CATRTDRDQPQHF
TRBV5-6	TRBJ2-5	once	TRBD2	TGTGCCAGCAGCTCGCCTCCGGGAGGGCGCGGAGAGACCCAGTACTTC	CASSSPPGGRGETQYF
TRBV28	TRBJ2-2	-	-	TGTGCCAGCAGTTTATTCCGGGGGGCTAGAGCCGGGGAGCTGTTTTTT	CASSLFRGARAGELFF
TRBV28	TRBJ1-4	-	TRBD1	TGTGCCAGCAGTTTATCGGGACAGAACCTGTTGGCAACTAATGAAAAACTGTTTTTT	CASSLSGQNLLATNEKLFF
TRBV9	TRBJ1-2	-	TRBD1	TGTGCCAGCAGCGTAGGAAGGCGACAGGGGCAGAACTATGGCTACACCTTC	CASSVGRRQGQNYGYTF
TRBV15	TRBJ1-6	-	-	TGTGCCACCAGCAGAGGCCGTGGGTCACCCCTCCACTTT	CATSRGRGSPLHF
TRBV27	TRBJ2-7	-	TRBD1	TGTGCCAGCAGTTTACGGGACAGGGGATACGAGCAGTACTTC	CASSLRDRGYEQYF
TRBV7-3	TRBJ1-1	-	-	TGTGCCAGCAGCCCCCGCCCGGGTCGACTGAACACTGAAGCTTTCTTT	CASSPRPGRLNTEAFF
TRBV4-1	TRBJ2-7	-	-	TGCGCCAGCAGCCGGGATAAAGGCCGGGACGGCTACGAGCAGTACTTC	CASSRDKGRDGYEQYF
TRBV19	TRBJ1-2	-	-	TGTGCCAGTAGTATAGAGGGCAGAAGGAGTAATGGCTACACCTTC	CASSIEGRRSNGYTF
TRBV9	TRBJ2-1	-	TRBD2	TGTGCCAGCAGCGTAGGCCCTAGCGGGAGGCAGAGCTCCTACAATGAGCAGTTCTTC	CASSVGPSGRQSSYNEQFF
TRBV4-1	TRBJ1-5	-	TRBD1	TGCGCCAGCAGCCTGACAGGGGGCTATCAGCCCCAGCATTTT	CASSLTGGYQPQHF
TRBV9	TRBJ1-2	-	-	TGTGCCAGCAGCGGGGCCCCCGCCGACTATGGCTACACCTTC	CASSGAPADYGYTF
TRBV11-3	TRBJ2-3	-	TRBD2	TGTGCCAGCAGCTCTAGCGGGAGCACAGATACGCAGTATTTT	CASSSSGSTDTQYF
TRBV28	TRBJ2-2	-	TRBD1	TGTGCCAGCAGCCCGGTGGCGGGGACAGGGTCTAACACCGGGGAGCTGTTTTTT	CASSPVAGTGSNTGELFF
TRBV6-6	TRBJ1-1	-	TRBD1	TGTGCCGGAGGGACAGGGGAGACTGAAGCTTTCTTT	CAGGTGETEAFF
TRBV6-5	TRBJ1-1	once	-	TGTGCCAGCAGTCTTAATCTGAACACTGAAGCTTTCTTT	CASSLNLNTEAFF
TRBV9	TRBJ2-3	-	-	TGTGCCAGCAGCTCCTCGCGCCCGAGCGTGGCCGGAGATACGCAGTATTTT	CASSSSRPSVAGDTQYF
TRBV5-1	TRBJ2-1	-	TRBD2	TGCGCCAGCAATAATCTTGCGGGAGGGCCGAATGAGCAGTTCTTC	CASNNLAGGPNEQFF
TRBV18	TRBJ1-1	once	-	TGTGCCAGCTCACCAAGGGCAGGGGAGATGACTGAAGCTTTCTTT	CASSPRAGEMTEAFF
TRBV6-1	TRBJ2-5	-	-	TGTGCCAGCAGTGAGGGGGGATATCAAGAGACCCAGTACTTC	CASSEGGYQETQYF
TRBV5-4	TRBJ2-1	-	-	TGTGCCAGCAGCCCCGCGGCTGGTGAGCAGTTCTTC	CASSPAAGEQFF
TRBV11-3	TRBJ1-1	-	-	TGTGCCAGCAGCCTAGGCGTGGGCACTGAAGCTTTCTTT	CASSLGVGTEAFF
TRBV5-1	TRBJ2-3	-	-	TGCGCCAGCAGCTTACAGGGTGAGGAGGATACGCAGTATTTT	CASSLQGEEDTQYF
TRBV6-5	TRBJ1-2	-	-	TGTGCCAGCAGTTACGAACCGAGATCTGGCTACACCTTC	CASSYEPRSGYTF
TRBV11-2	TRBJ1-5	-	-	TGTGCCAGCAGCTTATGGTTCACCCAGCCCCAGCATTTT	CASSLWFTQPQHF
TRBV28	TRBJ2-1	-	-	TGTGCCAGCAGTCTAAGTCGGGATATGTTAAAAAGCAATGAGCAGTTCTTC	CASSLSRDMLKSNEQFF
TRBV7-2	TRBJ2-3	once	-	TGTGCCAGCAGCGTACGGTCAGATACGCAGTATTTT	CASSVRSDTQYF
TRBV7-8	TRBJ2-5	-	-	TGTGCCAGCACCAGGGCGGCGGAGACCCAGTACTTC	CASTRAAETQYF
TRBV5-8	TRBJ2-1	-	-	TGTGCCAGCAGCTGGAACAGGGCAGCTGAGCAGTTCTTC	CASSWNRAAEQFF
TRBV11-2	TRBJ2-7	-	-	TGTGCCAGCAGCTTAGATATAGATGCACAGGGGACTAGTCGACTCTACGAGCAGTACTTC	CASSLDIDAQGTSRLYEQYF